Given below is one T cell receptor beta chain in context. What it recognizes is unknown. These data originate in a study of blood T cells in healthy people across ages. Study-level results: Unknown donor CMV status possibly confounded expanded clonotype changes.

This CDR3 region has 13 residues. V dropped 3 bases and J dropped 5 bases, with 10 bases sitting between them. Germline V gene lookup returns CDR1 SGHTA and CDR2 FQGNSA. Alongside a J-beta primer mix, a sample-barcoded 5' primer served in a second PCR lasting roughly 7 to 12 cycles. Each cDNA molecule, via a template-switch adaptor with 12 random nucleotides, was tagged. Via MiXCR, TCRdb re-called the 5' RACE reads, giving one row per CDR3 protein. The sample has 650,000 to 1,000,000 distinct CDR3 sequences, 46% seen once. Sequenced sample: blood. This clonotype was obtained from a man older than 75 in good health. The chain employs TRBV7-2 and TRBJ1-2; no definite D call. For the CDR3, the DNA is TGTGCCAGCAGCTTGCGGCTTCGATATGGCTACACCTTC. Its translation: CASSLRLRYGYTF.